These T cell receptor beta chains were read from a single sample in a study of T-cell memory formation after mild COVID-19. Each CDR3 protein gets one entry after TCRdb re-called the 5' RACE reads with MiXCR. The sample lists 130,000 to 150,000 distinct CDR3 sequences, 15% to 20% occurring once. Sample: PBMCs or a T cell subset sorted from them (not recorded which). The receptors originated from an adult woman who had mild COVID-19 (a few samples of this study predate the infection). Cell type and time point are not known. Each CDR3 is given with its conserved first and last residue. Each record gives: V gene, clone size, J gene, D gene, CDR3 protein, CDR3 DNA. The D gene is left open where the match is weak. Rows give clone size only sometimes, using once, few, many, or a class for an expanded clone.

>TRBV12-3/TRBV12-4|-|TRBJ1-2|-
CASSLPPPGYGYTF
TGTGCCAGCAGTTTACCCCCGCCGGGATATGGCTACACCTTC
>TRBV5-1|-|TRBJ1-2|-
CASSLHTTENYGYTF
TGCGCCAGCAGCCTCCATACGACAGAGAACTATGGCTACACCTTC
>TRBV20-1|few|TRBJ1-1|TRBD1
CSALPGQPNTEAFF
TGCAGTGCTTTACCGGGACAGCCTAACACTGAAGCTTTCTTT
>TRBV30|few|TRBJ1-3|-
CAWSPGHSGNTIYF
TGTGCCTGGAGTCCGGGCCACTCTGGAAACACCATATATTTT
>TRBV5-4|many|TRBJ2-7|-
CASSIRAFPYEQYF
TGTGCCAGCAGCATCAGGGCTTTCCCCTACGAGCAGTACTTC
>TRBV7-9|few|TRBJ1-2|-
CASSLDGGHYTF
TGTGCCAGCAGCTTAGATGGGGGCCACTACACCTTC
>TRBV3-1|few|TRBJ2-1|TRBD2
CASSQGSGANEQFF
TGTGCCAGCAGCCAAGGAAGCGGGGCTAATGAGCAGTTCTTC
>TRBV20-1|-|TRBJ2-1|TRBD2
CSASGTRSYNEQFF
TGCAGTGCCTCCGGGACTAGGTCCTACAATGAGCAGTTCTTC
>TRBV5-5|-|TRBJ2-7|TRBD1
CASSLRTGGIEQYF
TGTGCCAGCAGCTTACGGACAGGGGGGATCGAGCAGTACTTC
>TRBV5-1|-|TRBJ1-1|TRBD1
CASSPGQGTPVAAFF
TGCGCCAGCAGCCCCGGACAGGGGACTCCCGTCGCCGCTTTCTTT
>TRBV2|-|TRBJ1-5|-
CASSVGVFQPQHF
TGTGCCAGCAGTGTGGGCGTCTTTCAGCCCCAGCATTTT
>TRBV12-3/TRBV12-4|-|TRBJ2-7|TRBD1
CASSHTGGEQYF
TGTGCCAGCAGTCACACAGGGGGCGAGCAGTACTTC
>TRBV4-1|-|TRBJ1-2|TRBD1
CASSQEQGAASGDGYTF
TGCGCCAGCAGCCAGGAGCAGGGGGCCGCCTCTGGGGATGGCTACACCTTC
>TRBV24-1|-|TRBJ2-3|-
CATSDSFGGVADTQYF
TGTGCCACCAGTGATTCGTTCGGGGGAGTGGCAGATACGCAGTATTTT
>TRBV20-1|few|TRBJ2-1|TRBD1
CSVLRQGFNEQFF
TGCAGTGTGCTTCGACAGGGGTTCAATGAGCAGTTCTTC
>TRBV13|-|TRBJ1-2|-
CASSLTGIYGYTF
TGTGCCAGCAGCTTAACGGGGATCTATGGCTACACCTTC
>TRBV5-4|-|TRBJ2-2|TRBD1
CASSDGGTGGMAGELFF
TGTGCCAGCAGCGACGGCGGGACAGGGGGGATGGCCGGGGAGCTGTTTTTT
>TRBV20-1|once|TRBJ1-2|-
CSARPQDFYGYTF
TGCAGTGCTAGACCACAGGATTTCTATGGCTACACCTTC
>TRBV5-8|-|TRBJ1-2|-
CASSLWTDYGYTF
TGTGCCAGCAGCTTGTGGACAGACTATGGCTACACCTTC
>TRBV21-1|few|TRBJ2-3|-
CASSKENGAGPKGPTGDTQYF
TGTGCCAGCAGCAAAGAGAACGGGGCCGGCCCTAAGGGGCCCACCGGAGATACGCAGTATTTT
>TRBV12-3/TRBV12-4|few|TRBJ2-3|-
CASSRGLRADTQYF
TGTGCCAGCAGCCGGGGCCTACGGGCAGATACGCAGTATTTT
>TRBV4-2|few|TRBJ2-2|-
CASSQDLAGELFF
TGTGCCAGCAGCCAAGATCTAGCCGGGGAGCTGTTTTTT
>TRBV12-3/TRBV12-4|few|TRBJ2-5|-
CASSPLRMGETQYF
TGTGCCAGCAGCCCCCTGAGGATGGGGGAGACCCAGTACTTC
>TRBV7-6|few|TRBJ2-3|-
CASSLALYTDTQYF
TGTGCCAGCAGCTTAGCTCTTTACACAGATACGCAGTATTTT
>TRBV20-1|-|TRBJ1-1|TRBD1
CSAAGTGREAFF
TGCAGTGCTGCCGGGACAGGGAGGGAAGCTTTCTTT
>TRBV18|few|TRBJ1-1|-
CASSLLPENTEAFF
TGTGCCAGCTCACTCCTTCCTGAGAACACTGAAGCTTTCTTT
>TRBV7-9|few|TRBJ1-1|-
CASSRAPTVNTEAFF
TGTGCCAGCAGCCGTGCCCCGACGGTGAACACTGAAGCTTTCTTT
>TRBV18|few|TRBJ1-1|-
CASSPEAGMATEAFF
TGTGCCAGCTCACCAGAGGCAGGGATGGCCACTGAAGCTTTCTTT
>TRBV4-1|-|TRBJ1-3|-
CASSQGVPLSGNTIYF
TGCGCCAGCAGCCAAGGGGTCCCGCTCTCTGGAAACACCATATATTTT
>TRBV18|few|TRBJ2-5|-
CASSPRQGRETQYF
TGTGCCAGCTCACCACGGCAGGGCAGAGAGACCCAGTACTTC
>TRBV7-2|few|TRBJ2-7|TRBD2
CASSTQPGGYEQYF
TGTGCCAGCAGTACCCAGCCGGGAGGGTACGAGCAGTACTTC
>TRBV20-1|many|TRBJ2-1|-
CSVKSPYNEQFF
TGCAGTGTTAAGTCACCCTACAATGAGCAGTTCTTC
>TRBV7-9|few|TRBJ2-4|-
CASSPGAQENIQYF
TGTGCCAGTTCCCCGGGGGCTCAGGAAAACATTCAGTACTTC
>TRBV7-3|-|TRBJ1-2|-
CASSPNSNYGYTF
TGTGCCAGCAGCCCAAACAGTAACTATGGCTACACCTTC
>TRBV4-1|-|TRBJ2-5|TRBD2
CASSTSGGKETQYF
TGCGCCAGCTCAACTAGCGGGGGGAAAGAGACCCAGTACTTC
>TRBV7-2|-|TRBJ2-5|TRBD2
CASSPGLAGGGTQYF
TGTGCCAGCAGCCCGGGACTAGCGGGAGGGGGGACCCAGTACTTC
>TRBV4-2|many|TRBJ2-1|-
CASSQGGQGSTYNEQFF
TGTGCCAGCAGCCAAGGGGGGCAGGGGTCTACCTACAATGAGCAGTTCTTC
>TRBV5-6|-|TRBJ2-5|-
CASSPLRGPRETQYF
TGTGCCAGCAGCCCTCTCCGGGGGCCCAGAGAGACCCAGTACTTC
>TRBV2|many|TRBJ2-1|TRBD1
CASRPGQGMWFF
TGTGCCAGCAGGCCAGGACAGGGTATGTGGTTCTTC
>TRBV27|few|TRBJ2-7|-
CASSGQGRLYEQYF
TGTGCCAGCAGTGGGCAGGGTCGCCTCTACGAGCAGTACTTC
>TRBV12-3/TRBV12-4|-|TRBJ2-3|TRBD2
CATGTRTQYF
TGTGCCACCGGGACTAGGACGCAGTATTTT
>TRBV12-3/TRBV12-4|-|TRBJ2-5|TRBD2
CASSRGTSGRVGETQYF
TGTGCCAGCAGTCGGGGGACTAGCGGGAGAGTGGGAGAGACCCAGTACTTC
>TRBV27|few|TRBJ1-1|-
CASSLMGRGKAFF
TGTGCCAGCAGTTTGATGGGACGGGGGAAAGCTTTCTTT
>TRBV5-1|few|TRBJ1-1|-
CASSWYAGEPEAFF
TGCGCCAGCAGCTGGTACGCAGGCGAACCTGAAGCTTTCTTT
>TRBV11-2|few|TRBJ2-7|-
CASRIGGGRDEQYF
TGTGCCAGCAGGATAGGGGGGGGCCGGGACGAGCAGTACTTC
>TRBV7-9|few|TRBJ1-1|-
CASSENGRETEAFF
TGTGCCAGCAGCGAAAACGGCAGGGAAACTGAAGCTTTCTTT
>TRBV5-1|few|TRBJ2-5|-
CASSLAAQGGLETQYF
TGCGCCAGCAGCTTGGCCGCCCAGGGGGGGTTGGAGACCCAGTACTTC
>TRBV5-1|-|TRBJ1-5|-
CASSLGAGGQPQHF
TGCGCCAGCAGCTTGGGGGCGGGAGGCCAGCCCCAGCATTTT
>TRBV10-2|few|TRBJ2-2|-
CASTPQRPGELFF
TGCGCCAGCACCCCTCAGCGGCCCGGGGAGCTGTTTTTT